Reported below is one TCR beta chain. Its antigen is undetermined. The method was immunoSEQ multiplex PCR; TCRdb's version includes in-frame clones alone and lacks a portion of them. This table has 3,000 to 4,000 clones, roughly half appearing once. The sample comes from a study of coeliac disease. Study context: Refractory type I: diet-unresponsive over 12 months, with immunophenotypically normal intraepithelial cells. General observations from the study: TRB repertoires were largely private, with most amino acid sequences found in only one sample.

With V trimmed by 3 bases and J by 5 bases, 11 bases remained unmatched. The CDR3 spans 16 residues. Germline CDR1 and CDR2: MDHEN and SYDVKM. This sequence joins TRBV28 and TRBJ2-5, with 8 nucleotides matching TRBD2. This TCR derives from a woman in her 70s with celiac disease. The sample consisted of intraepithelial lymphocytes from the gut. This CDR3 is CASSFWSGTSRETQYF. The CDR3 DNA follows: TGTGCCAGCAGTTTTTGGTCCGGGACTAGTCGGGAGACCCAGTACTTC. Full variable domain (rest looked up from reference TRBV28 and TRBJ2-5): DVKVTQSSRYLVKRTGEKVFLECVQDMDHENMFWYRQDPGLGLRLIYFSYDVKMKEKGDIPEGYSVSREKKERFSLILESASTNQTSMYLCASSFWSGTSRETQYFGPGTRLLVL.